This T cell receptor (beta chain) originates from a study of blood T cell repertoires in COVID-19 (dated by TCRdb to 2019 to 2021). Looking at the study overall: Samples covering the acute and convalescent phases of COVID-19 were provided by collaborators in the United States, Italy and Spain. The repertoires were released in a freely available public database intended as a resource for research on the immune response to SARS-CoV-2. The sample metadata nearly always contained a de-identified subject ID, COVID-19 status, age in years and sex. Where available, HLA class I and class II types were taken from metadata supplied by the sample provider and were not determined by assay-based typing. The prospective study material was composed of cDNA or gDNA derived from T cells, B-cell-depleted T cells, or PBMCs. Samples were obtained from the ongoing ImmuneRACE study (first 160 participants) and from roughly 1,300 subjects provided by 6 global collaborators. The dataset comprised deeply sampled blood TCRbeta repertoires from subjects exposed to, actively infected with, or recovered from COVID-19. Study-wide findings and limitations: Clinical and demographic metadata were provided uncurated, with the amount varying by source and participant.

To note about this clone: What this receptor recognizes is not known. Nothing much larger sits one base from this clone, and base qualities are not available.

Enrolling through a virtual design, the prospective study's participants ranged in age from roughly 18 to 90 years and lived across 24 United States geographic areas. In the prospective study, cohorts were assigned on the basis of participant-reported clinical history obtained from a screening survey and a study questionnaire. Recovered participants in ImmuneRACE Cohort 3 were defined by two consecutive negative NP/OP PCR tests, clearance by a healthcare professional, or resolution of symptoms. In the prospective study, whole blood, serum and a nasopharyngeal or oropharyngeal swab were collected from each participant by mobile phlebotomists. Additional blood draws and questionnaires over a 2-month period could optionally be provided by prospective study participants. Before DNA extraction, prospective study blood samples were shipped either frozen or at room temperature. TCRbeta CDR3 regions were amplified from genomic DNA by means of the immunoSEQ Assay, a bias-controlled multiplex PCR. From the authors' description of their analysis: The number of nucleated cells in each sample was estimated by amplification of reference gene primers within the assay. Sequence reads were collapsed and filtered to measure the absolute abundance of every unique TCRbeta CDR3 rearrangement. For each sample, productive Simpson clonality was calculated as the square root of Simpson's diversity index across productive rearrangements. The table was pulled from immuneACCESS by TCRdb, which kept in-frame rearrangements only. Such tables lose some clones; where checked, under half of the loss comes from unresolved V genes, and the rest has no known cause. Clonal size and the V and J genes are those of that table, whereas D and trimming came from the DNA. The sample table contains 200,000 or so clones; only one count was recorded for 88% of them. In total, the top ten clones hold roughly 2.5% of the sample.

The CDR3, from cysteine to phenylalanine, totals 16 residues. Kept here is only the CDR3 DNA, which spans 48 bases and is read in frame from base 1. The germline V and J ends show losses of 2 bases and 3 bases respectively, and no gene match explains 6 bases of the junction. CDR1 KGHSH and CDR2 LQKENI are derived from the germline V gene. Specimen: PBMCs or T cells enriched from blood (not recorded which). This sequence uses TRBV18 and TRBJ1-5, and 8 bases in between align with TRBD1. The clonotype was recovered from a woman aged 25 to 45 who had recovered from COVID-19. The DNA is TGTGCCAGCTCACCATTCGGGACAGGCCACAATCAGCCCCAGCATTTT. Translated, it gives CASSPFGTGHNQPQHF.